This TCR beta chain was recovered during a study of blood T cell repertoires in COVID-19. Study-level information: Sites in the United States, Italy and Spain provided acute and convalescent COVID-19 samples. PBMCs, B-cell-depleted T cells, or T cells were the source of the cDNA or gDNA that made up the material.

This clone was seen only a few times. CDR1 is SGHVS, CDR2 FQNEAQ, per germline. This CDR3 contains 14 residues. Trimming shortened V by 2 bases and J by 1 base, and 8 bases separated the two germline ends. Authors' methods: Estimates of nucleated cell counts were drawn from the amplification of reference gene primers. The table came from immunoSEQ multiplex PCR; TCRdb's copy has only in-frame clones and leaves some out. V, J and clone size are those of that table, while D and trimming were read from the DNA. The table lists under 250,000 clones, about 83% of them singletons, with about 8% in the top ten.

V and J are TRBV7-8 and TRBJ2-5; D may be TRBD1 (5 bases). The sample comprised peripheral blood. This clonotype was obtained from a woman in her fifties or sixties with active or convalescent COVID-19. CDR3 DNA: TGTGCCAGCAGCTTACCGACAGTCCAAGAGACCCAGTACTTC. Translated, it gives CASSLPTVQETQYF.